This T cell receptor (beta chain) is from a study of graft-versus-host responses after intestinal transplantation. Study context: Tacrolimus and steroids were given for three to four years to all recipients after anti-thymocyte globulin induction. Study-wide findings and caveats: Association was observed between peak circulating GvH clone levels and early post-transplant HvG declines. Some GvH clones appeared in ileal mucosa or blood before recipient bone marrow.

Profiled with immunoSEQ multiplex PCR; TCRdb holds only in-frame clones, not every one. The table records about 15,000 clones, around 30% of them present only once. The CDR3 is made up of 16 amino acids. V gave up 4 bases and J gave up 0 bases, with 14 bases separating them. From germline, CDR1 is MNHEY and CDR2 SVGAGI. Co-plating was performed using roughly 200,000 CFSE-labeled responder cells and roughly 200,000 irradiated, violet-dye-labeled stimulator cells. This clone was observed a few times. Sequencing used alloreactive CD8+ T cells from a mixed lymphocyte reaction culture, obtained before intestinal transplant. Described subset: CFSE-low proliferating T cells sorted from roughly 6-day pre-transplant mixed lymphocyte reaction (GvH or HvG direction). The TCR originated in a human patient who received an intestinal transplant. The rearrangement joins TRBV6-5 to TRBJ2-3; D is ambiguous. The CDR3 reads CASSSEGFPSTDTQYF. The CDR3 DNA sequence: TGTGCCAGCAGTTCGGAAGGGTTTCCTAGCACAGATACGCAGTATTTT.